The T cell receptor (beta chain) described here comes from a study of identifying expanded T cells in peripheral blood. Germline-derived CDR1 and CDR2 are SNHLY and FYNNEI. V was trimmed by 7 bases and J by 0 bases, leaving 13 bases between them. This CDR3 region has 14 residues. No infections or other immune events were documented during collection. TCRdb's copy holds only in-frame clones and misses some; the assay was immunoSEQ multiplex PCR. The sample gives more than 70,000 clones, around 85% of which show up once; around 5.6% is in the top ten. Input material: blood. The TCR originated in a person between 18 and 69 years old in good health. V usage is TRBV2 and J usage is TRBJ2-7; D call uncertain. CDR3 amino acids: CASTLGPFSYEQYF. The CDR3 DNA is TGTGCCAGCACTTTAGGGCCATTCTCCTACGAGCAGTACTTC.